What follows describes a single TCR beta chain. Its antigen remains undetermined. No quality values exist for individual bases; no much larger clone is one base distant. The CDR1 and CDR2 encoded by the germline V gene are SGDLS and YYNGEE. Relative to germline, V is missing 0 bases and J is missing 3 bases, with 10 bases of the junction outside any gene match. Reading from cysteine to phenylalanine, the CDR3 counts 18 amino acids. CDR3 DNA is the only sequence kept; it has 54 bases, read in frame from the first base. These data come from a study of cytomegalovirus exposure and HLA in healthy donors (dated by TCRdb to about 2017). With respect to the entire study: According to a later analysis, the 120 or so validation repertoires were produced on the same platform as the 700 or so repertoires of the first cohort. The study was designed to test whether signatures of past pathogen exposure could be identified by cataloging public T cell receptors. Along with the approximately 700-subject first cohort, a separate validation cohort of over a hundred different subjects was used. To predict cytomegalovirus infection status, the study combined high-throughput TCR immunosequencing, statistical association of individual TCRs with disease status, and machine learning. Paper-wide results and their limitations: The validation cohort had no HLA typing available for a later analysis, so co-occurrence within that cohort was assessed over all 120 or so repertoires. In both the original and validation cohorts, the classifier was reported to diagnose cytomegalovirus status with high specificity and sensitivity. In a later analysis, TCRs clustered in the first cohort were found to also tend to co-occur in the 130 or so validation repertoires, with 90% to 95% of cluster scores above 0. The study listed approximately 160 TCR beta chains as associated with cytomegalovirus. Most TCR sequences were observed very rarely across donors, whereas some public TCRs were present in many individuals. In vitro tests confirmed that a few of the cytomegalovirus-associated TCR beta chains recognize cytomegalovirus antigens. It was suggested by the authors that the approach could potentially be generalized to other disease states and immunological phenotypes.

The library was generated by the immunoSEQ multiplex PCR assay. Concerning the study's data processing: A statistical classification framework was built to diagnose cytomegalovirus status from the catalog of TCR beta chain sequences. Drawn from immuneACCESS, this table holds only the in-frame rearrangements with V and J called that TCRdb kept. Clones are partly lost; checked studies trace under half to an unresolved V gene and leave the rest unexplained. V, J and clone size were drawn from that table, and D and trimming were deduced from the DNA. The sample data list fewer than 250,000 clones, and around nine tenths of these were observed just once. The ten largest clones take up roughly 2% of the sample. Donors formed part of the validation cohort, which comprised 120 or so subjects and was distinct from the first cohort of under 750 subjects.

Here the chain combines TRBV9 and TRBJ1-3, with 9 bases aligning to TRBD1. The receptor was derived from a woman aged 18-29 years in good health and CMV-seropositive. The source material was PBMCs. For the CDR3, the sequence is CASSVEGGQGSNGNTIYF. The sequenced DNA is TGTGCCAGCAGCGTAGAGGGGGGACAGGGAAGTAATGGAAACACCATATATTTT. Beyond the CDR3, the reference TRBV9 and TRBJ1-3 genes provide the residues; the full variable domain reads: DSGVTQTPKHLITATGQRVTLRCSPRSGDLSVYWYQQSLDQGLQFLIQYYNGEERAKGNILERFSAQQFPDLHSELNLSSLELGDSALYFCASSVEGGQGSNGNTIYFGEGSWLTVV.